These T cell receptor beta chains were read from a single sample in a study of blood T cell repertoires in COVID-19. Data came from immunoSEQ multiplex PCR; TCRdb stores just in-frame clones and leaves some out. The sample includes over 200,000 clones, 84% of them seen just once. Material: PBMCs or T cells enriched from blood (not recorded which). These receptors were obtained from a man aged 60 to 69 who had recovered from COVID-19. The CDR3 runs from the conserved cysteine through the conserved F or W. A D gene is named only where the DNA matches it firmly. The size entry is marked missing in some rows and otherwise reads once, few, many or a size class.

>TRBV5-1|TRBJ2-5|TRBD1|NA
CASSLDRGGETQYF
TGCGCCAGCAGCCTTGACAGGGGTGGCGAGACCCAGTACTTC
>TRBV19|TRBJ1-1|NA|NA
CASSTRGGGAFF
TGTGCCAGTAGTACCCGCGGGGGGGGAGCTTTCTTT
>TRBV7-9|TRBJ1-2|TRBD1|NA
CASSLQDRENYGYTF
TGTGCCAGCAGCTTACAGGACAGGGAGAACTATGGCTACACCTTC
>TRBV9|TRBJ1-4|NA|NA
CASSVGPDGGLANEKLFF
TGTGCCAGCAGCGTAGGGCCGGACGGAGGGTTGGCTAATGAAAAACTGTTTTTT
>TRBV7-9|TRBJ2-7|NA|NA
CASSLAGDFYEQYF
TGTGCCAGCAGCTTAGCAGGGGATTTCTACGAGCAGTACTTC
>TRBV5-1|TRBJ2-1|TRBD1|NA
CASSPGQGVDEQFF
TGCGCCAGCAGCCCCGGACAGGGGGTTGATGAGCAGTTCTTC
>TRBV2|TRBJ2-3|TRBD2|NA
CASKSSGGFADTQYF
TGTGCCAGCAAAAGTAGCGGGGGCTTTGCAGATACGCAGTATTTT
>TRBV6-4|TRBJ2-2|NA|once
CASSDLGRNTGELFF
TGTGCCAGCAGTGACTTGGGCAGGAACACCGGGGAGCTGTTTTTT
>TRBV6-5|TRBJ1-4|NA|NA
CASRDNSDNEKLFF
TGTGCCAGCCGGGATAACAGTGATAATGAAAAACTGTTTTTT
>TRBV6-2/TRBV6-3|TRBJ2-7|NA|NA
CASSYLVRKTYEQYF
TGTGCCAGCAGTTACCTAGTTAGGAAGACCTACGAGCAGTACTTC
>TRBV29-1|TRBJ1-2|TRBD1|NA
CSARTGDGYTF
TGCAGCGCCCGGACAGGGGATGGCTACACCTTC
>TRBV6-2/TRBV6-3|TRBJ1-1|TRBD1|NA
CASSGWDRVSEAFF
TGTGCCAGCAGTGGCTGGGACAGGGTCTCTGAAGCTTTCTTT
>TRBV6-1|TRBJ2-2|NA|NA
CASSEDWTGELFF
TGTGCCAGCAGTGAGGACTGGACCGGGGAGCTGTTTTTT
>TRBV5-5|TRBJ2-2|NA|NA
CASSLRAGPGELFF
TGTGCCAGCAGCTTGAGGGCAGGGCCCGGGGAGCTGTTTTTT
>TRBV6-5|TRBJ2-5|NA|once
CASSPGSHQETQYF
TGTGCCAGCAGTCCAGGGTCGCACCAAGAGACCCAGTACTTC
>TRBV9|TRBJ2-5|NA|NA
CASSDKETQYF
TGTGCCAGCAGCGATAAAGAGACCCAGTACTTC
>TRBV10-3|TRBJ1-1|NA|once
CAISESISTFNTEAFF
TGTGCCATCAGTGAGTCGATAAGCACTTTTAACACTGAAGCTTTCTTT
>TRBV10-3|TRBJ2-6|NA|NA
CAISPKSGANVLTF
TGTGCCATCAGCCCAAAATCTGGGGCCAACGTCCTGACTTTC
>TRBV11-3|TRBJ1-1|NA|NA
CASSEEGVVEAFF
TGTGCCAGCAGCGAAGAGGGGGTAGTAGAAGCTTTCTTT
>TRBV6-1|TRBJ2-4|NA|NA
CASSEVVRGGKNIQYF
TGTGCCAGCAGTGAAGTTGTGCGGGGAGGAAAAAACATTCAGTACTTC
>TRBV19|TRBJ2-2|NA|NA
CASSMNTGELFF
TGTGCCAGTAGCATGAACACCGGGGAGCTGTTTTTT
>TRBV11-2|TRBJ1-3|NA|NA
CASSTRQLPGNTIYF
TGTGCCAGCAGCACCCGACAGTTGCCTGGAAACACCATATATTTT
>TRBV7-2|TRBJ2-5|TRBD2|NA
CASSPPGGGGVETQYF
TGTGCCAGCAGCCCCCCTGGGGGCGGGGGGGTAGAGACCCAGTACTTC
>TRBV6-5|TRBJ1-1|NA|NA
CASSYHRGGKTEAFF
TGTGCCAGCAGTTACCACCGAGGGGGTAAAACTGAAGCTTTCTTT
>TRBV5-4|TRBJ1-2|TRBD1|NA
CASSSGQGQDYGYTF
TGTGCCAGCAGCTCAGGACAGGGTCAGGACTATGGCTACACCTTC
>TRBV7-8|TRBJ2-7|TRBD1|once
CASSQTGGFSYEQYF
TGTGCCAGCAGTCAGACAGGGGGGTTCTCCTACGAGCAGTACTTC
>TRBV3-1/TRBV3-2|TRBJ2-5|TRBD2|once
CASSPYSTSGQETQYF
TGTGCCAGCAGTCCCTACTCGACTAGCGGGCAAGAGACCCAGTACTTC
>TRBV2|TRBJ2-7|TRBD1|few
CASKETGASYEQYF
TGTGCCAGCAAAGAAACAGGGGCCTCCTACGAGCAGTACTTC
>TRBV18|TRBJ2-7|NA|NA
CASSPAGRAGEQYF
TGTGCCAGCTCACCAGCGGGGCGCGCTGGCGAGCAGTACTTC
>TRBV11-2|TRBJ1-2|TRBD1|NA
CASSSQGADYGYTF
TGTGCCAGCAGCTCCCAGGGGGCGGACTATGGCTACACCTTC
>TRBV27|TRBJ1-2|TRBD1|NA
CASSSNPGQGDYGYTF
TGTGCCAGCAGTTCTAATCCGGGACAGGGGGACTATGGCTACACCTTC
>TRBV6-1|TRBJ1-2|TRBD1|NA
CASSGDSYVPGYTF
TGTGCCAGCAGTGGGGACAGTTATGTCCCTGGCTACACCTTC
>TRBV12-3/TRBV12-4|TRBJ1-2|NA|NA
CASSLGQGLGYTF
TGTGCCAGCAGTTTAGGTCAGGGTCTCGGCTACACCTTC
>TRBV29-1|TRBJ1-1|NA|NA
CSAQSLSAGDTEAFF
TGCAGCGCTCAGAGTTTAAGTGCAGGGGACACTGAAGCTTTCTTT
>TRBV7-9|TRBJ1-5|TRBD1|NA
CASSRGTGEGVQPQHF
TGTGCCAGCAGCCGTGGGACAGGGGAGGGAGTTCAGCCCCAGCATTTT
>TRBV30|TRBJ1-3|NA|NA
CAWSQGNSGNTIYF
TGTGCCTGGAGTCAGGGCAACTCTGGAAACACCATATATTTT
>TRBV10-3|TRBJ1-6|TRBD1|once
CAISVESGGTGVSPLHF
TGTGCCATCAGCGTAGAGTCGGGTGGGACAGGTGTGTCACCCCTCCACTTT
>TRBV19|TRBJ2-2|TRBD2|NA
CASSDPGGRTGELFF
TGTGCCAGTAGTGACCCGGGGGGGCGAACCGGGGAGCTGTTTTTT
>TRBV7-2|TRBJ2-7|NA|NA
CASSQDRRDYEQYF
TGTGCCAGCAGCCAAGACCGTCGGGATTACGAGCAGTACTTC
>TRBV6-5|TRBJ2-5|TRBD2|NA
CASSPSGGGSRTQYF
TGTGCCAGCAGCCCCAGCGGGGGGGGGTCGAGGACCCAGTACTTC
>TRBV7-2|TRBJ1-2|TRBD1|NA
CASRDRGGYGYTF
TGTGCCAGCAGGGACAGGGGAGGCTATGGCTACACCTTC